This TCR beta chain was documented in a study of blood T cell repertoires in COVID-19. As for the study in general: Both acute and convalescent COVID-19 samples were obtained from the United States, Italy and Spain. PBMCs, B-cell-depleted T cells, or T cells were the source of the cDNA or gDNA that made up the material.

Source study methods: Estimation of nucleated cell counts was performed using reference gene primer amplification. Sequencing used immunoSEQ multiplex PCR; TCRdb keeps in-frame clones, though not all of them. V and J calls and clone size come straight from that table; D and trimming were deduced from the DNA. The data hold over 75,000 clones, with 90% observed a single time. This CDR3 is built from 17 residues. Germline assignment: CDR1 LGHDT and CDR2 YNNKEL (reference sequence). With V trimmed by 3 bases and J by 3 bases, 6 bases remained unmatched. The specimen was peripheral blood. V gene TRBV3-1 (or the pseudogene TRBV3-2) combines with J gene TRBJ2-1; 12 bases match TRBD2. The sequence was collected from a human donor with active COVID-19. The donor label of this sample is uncertain. Here the CDR3 DNA reads TGTGCCAGCAGCCAGAGACTAGCGGGGGCCTTCTACAATGAGCAGTTCTTC. Translated, it gives CASSQRLAGAFYNEQFF.